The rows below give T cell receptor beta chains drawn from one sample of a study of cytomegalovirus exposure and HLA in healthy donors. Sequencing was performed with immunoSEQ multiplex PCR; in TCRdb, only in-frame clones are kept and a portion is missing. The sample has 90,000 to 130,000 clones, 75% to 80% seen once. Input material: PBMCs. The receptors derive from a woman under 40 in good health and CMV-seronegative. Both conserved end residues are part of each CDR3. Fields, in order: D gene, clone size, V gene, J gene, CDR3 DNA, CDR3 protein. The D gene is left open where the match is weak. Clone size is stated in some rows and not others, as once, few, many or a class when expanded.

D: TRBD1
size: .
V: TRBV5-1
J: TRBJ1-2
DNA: TGCGCCAGCAGCTTCGGGACAGGGAACGACCCGTGGTATGGCTACACCTTC
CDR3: CASSFGTGNDPWYGYTF

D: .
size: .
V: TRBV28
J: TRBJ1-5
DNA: TGTGCCAGCAGTTTGCCGCAGGGTGCGCGACAGCCCCAGCATTTT
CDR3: CASSLPQGARQPQHF

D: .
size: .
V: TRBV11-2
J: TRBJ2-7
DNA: TGTGCCAGCAGCTCCCGGGACATTGGTGTCTACGAGCAGTACTTC
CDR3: CASSSRDIGVYEQYF

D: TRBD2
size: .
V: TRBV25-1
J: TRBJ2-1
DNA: TGTGCCAGCATGGTTGCGGGGGGATACAATGAGCAGTTCTTC
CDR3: CASMVAGGYNEQFF

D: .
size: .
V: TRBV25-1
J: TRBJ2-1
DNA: TGTGCCAGCAGGGCTTACAATGAGCAGTTCTTC
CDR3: CASRAYNEQFF

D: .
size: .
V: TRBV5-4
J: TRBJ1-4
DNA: TGTGCCAGCAGCTTGAATGGTGGGCCCACTAATGAAAAACTGTTTTTT
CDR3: CASSLNGGPTNEKLFF

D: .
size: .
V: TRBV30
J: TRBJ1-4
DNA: TGTGCCTTCGAGAGGAAACAGGTGGGAAATGAAAAACTGTTTTTT
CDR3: CAFERKQVGNEKLFF

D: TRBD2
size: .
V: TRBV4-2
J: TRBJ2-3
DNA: TGTGCCAGCAGCCAAGAAGGCGGGGGGGCTGTGGGCACAGATACGCAGTATTTT
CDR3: CASSQEGGGAVGTDTQYF

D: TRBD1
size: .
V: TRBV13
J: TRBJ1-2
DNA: TGTGTCAGCAGCTGGGGACAGGAGACTAACTATGGCTACACCTTC
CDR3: CVSSWGQETNYGYTF

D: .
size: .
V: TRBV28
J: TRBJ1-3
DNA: TGTGCCAGCAGTTTTGCCAGGGGCTGTGGAAACACCATATATTTT
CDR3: CASSFARGCGNTIYF

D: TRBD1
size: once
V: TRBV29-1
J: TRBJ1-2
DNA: TGCAGCGTCTACCGACAGGGTCCCTATGGCTACACCTTC
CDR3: CSVYRQGPYGYTF

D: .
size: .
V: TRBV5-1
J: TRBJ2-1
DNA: TGCGCCAGCAGCTTGTTTGGGGGCCCTGAGCAGTTCTTC
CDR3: CASSLFGGPEQFF

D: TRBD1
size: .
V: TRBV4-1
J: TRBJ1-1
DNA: TGCGCCAGCAGCCTCCAGCCGGGACAGCCCTTAATGAGGACTGAAGCTTTCTTT
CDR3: CASSLQPGQPLMRTEAFF

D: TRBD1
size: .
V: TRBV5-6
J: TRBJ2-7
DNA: TGTGCCAGCAATCCTGCCGGGACAGGGGGAGACGAGCAGTACTTC
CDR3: CASNPAGTGGDEQYF

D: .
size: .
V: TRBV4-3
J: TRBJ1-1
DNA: TGCGCCAGCAGCCAAGACTGGACTCTTACAATGGCTGAAGCTTTCTTT
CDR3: CASSQDWTLTMAEAFF

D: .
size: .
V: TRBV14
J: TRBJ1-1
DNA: TGTGCCAGCAGCGCAGGGGTGTTAACTGAAGCTTTCTTT
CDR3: CASSAGVLTEAFF

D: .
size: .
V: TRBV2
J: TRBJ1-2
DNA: TGTGCCAGCAGTGTGACACAGGGTATAGACTATGGCTACACCTTC
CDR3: CASSVTQGIDYGYTF

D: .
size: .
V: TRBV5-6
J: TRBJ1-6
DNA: TGTGCCAGCAGCCCACTCTCCTATAATTCACCCCTCCACTTT
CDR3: CASSPLSYNSPLHF

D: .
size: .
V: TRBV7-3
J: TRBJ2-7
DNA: TGTGCCAGCAGCTTAACTCTAGCGTCCGAGCAGTACTTC
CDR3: CASSLTLASEQYF

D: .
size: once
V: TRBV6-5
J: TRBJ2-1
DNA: TGTGCCAGCAGCCGACAGCGAAAAGGGGATGAGCAGTTCTTC
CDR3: CASSRQRKGDEQFF

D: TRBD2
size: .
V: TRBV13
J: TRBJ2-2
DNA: TGTGCCAGCATGGGCAGGGAGGGGAACACCGGGGAGCTGTTTTTT
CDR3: CASMGREGNTGELFF

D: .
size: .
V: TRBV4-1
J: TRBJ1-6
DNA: TGCGCCAGCAGCCAAACCTATCGCGCCGAACCGAATTCACCCCTCCACTTT
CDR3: CASSQTYRAEPNSPLHF

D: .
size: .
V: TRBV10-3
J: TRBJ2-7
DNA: TGTGCCATCAGTGACCTGGACAGCGGCTCCTACGAGCAGTACTTC
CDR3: CAISDLDSGSYEQYF

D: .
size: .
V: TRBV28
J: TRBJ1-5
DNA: TGTGCCATCGGGGTCCAGCCCCAGCATTTT
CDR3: CAIGVQPQHF

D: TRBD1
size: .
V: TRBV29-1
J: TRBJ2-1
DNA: TGCAGCGTGTCCCGGGACAGGGGGAATGAGCAGTTCTTC
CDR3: CSVSRDRGNEQFF

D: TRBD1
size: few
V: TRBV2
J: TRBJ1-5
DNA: TGTGCCAGCAGTGAAGGGGCAGGGGGCTATAGCAATCAGCCCCAGCATTTT
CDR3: CASSEGAGGYSNQPQHF

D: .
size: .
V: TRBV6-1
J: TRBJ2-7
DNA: TGTGCCAGCAGTGCCACGACAGGTTTCTTTTCCTACGAGCAGTACTTC
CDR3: CASSATTGFFSYEQYF

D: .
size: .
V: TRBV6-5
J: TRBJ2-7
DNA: TGTGCCAGCAGTAATCCCGCGGCTAGCTCCTACGAGCAGTACTTC
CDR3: CASSNPAASSYEQYF

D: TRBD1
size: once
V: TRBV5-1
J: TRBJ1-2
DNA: TGCGCCAGCAGCTCGACGGACAGGGGGCTCTACTATGGCTACACCTTC
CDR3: CASSSTDRGLYYGYTF

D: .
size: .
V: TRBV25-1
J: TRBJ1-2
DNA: TGTGCCAGCAGTGCCCGGACAGTGAAGGGCGATGGCTACACCTTC
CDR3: CASSARTVKGDGYTF

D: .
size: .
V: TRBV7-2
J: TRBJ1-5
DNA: TGTGCCAGCAGCAAAGGGGGTCGGGGCAATCAGCCCCAGCATTTT
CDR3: CASSKGGRGNQPQHF

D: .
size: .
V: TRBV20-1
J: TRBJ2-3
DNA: TGCAGTGCCAAACTCACAGATACGCAGTATTTT
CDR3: CSAKLTDTQYF

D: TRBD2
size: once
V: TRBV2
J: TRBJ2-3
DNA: TGTGCCAGCAAGCGACGGGGGGTCTTTAGCACAGATACGCAGTATTTT
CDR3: CASKRRGVFSTDTQYF

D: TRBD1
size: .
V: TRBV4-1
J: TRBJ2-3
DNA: TGCGCCAGCAGCCCGGGACAGGGGGAAATAGATACGCAGTATTTT
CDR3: CASSPGQGEIDTQYF

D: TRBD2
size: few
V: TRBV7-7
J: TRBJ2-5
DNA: TGTGCTAGCAGCTTAGCGGGGGCCCACAGGGGCGGAGAGACCCAGTACTTC
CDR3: CASSLAGAHRGGETQYF

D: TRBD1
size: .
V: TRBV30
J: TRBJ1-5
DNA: TGTGCCTGGAGTCCACCGGGACAGGGAGGTAGCCAGCCCCAGCATTTT
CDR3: CAWSPPGQGGSQPQHF

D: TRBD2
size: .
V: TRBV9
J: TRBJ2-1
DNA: TGTGCCAGCAGCGCTCTAGCGGGGGACCTCTACAATGAGCAGTTCTTC
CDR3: CASSALAGDLYNEQFF

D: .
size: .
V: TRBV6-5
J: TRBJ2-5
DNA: TGTGCCAGCAGCCCGGGACAACTAAATTGGGAGACCCAGTACTTC
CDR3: CASSPGQLNWETQYF

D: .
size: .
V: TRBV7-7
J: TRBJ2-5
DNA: TGTGCCAGCAGCTCAAACCAAGAGACCCAGTACTTC
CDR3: CASSSNQETQYF

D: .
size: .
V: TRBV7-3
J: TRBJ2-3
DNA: TGTGCCAGCAGCCGCATTCCAGGGGCCCTCACAGATACGCAGTATTTT
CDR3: CASSRIPGALTDTQYF

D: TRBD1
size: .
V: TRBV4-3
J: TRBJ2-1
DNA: TGCGCCAGCAGCCGAGGACAGGGGGAATACAATGAGCAGTTCTTC
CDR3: CASSRGQGEYNEQFF

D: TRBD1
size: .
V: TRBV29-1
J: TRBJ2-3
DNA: TGCAGCGTTGAGGGACAGTACACAGATACGCAGTATTTT
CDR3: CSVEGQYTDTQYF